This TCR beta chain is drawn from a study of blood T cell repertoires in COVID-19. Original analysis: Amplified reference gene primers provided the basis for estimating nucleated cell counts. TCRdb keeps only in-frame clones here, not all; method: immunoSEQ multiplex PCR. The DNA was the basis for D and trimming; V, J and clone size are from that table. This sample has roughly 100,000 clones, with roughly nine tenths found just once. This CDR3 is built from 15 residues. Trimming shortened V by 3 bases and J by 7 bases, and 20 bases separated the two germline ends. Germline V gene lookup returns CDR1 SGHRS and CDR2 YFSETQ.

The chain combines TRBV5-1 with TRBJ2-7; TRBD2 is a possible D gene (6 bases). This sequence originates from a woman of 80 years or more in a cohort sampled during active COVID-19. Source material: peripheral blood. The CDR3 loop is CASSSSSGDIREQYF. In nucleotides, the CDR3 is TGCGCCAGCAGCTCCTCCTCGGGAGACATCCGGGAGCAGTACTTC.